Listed here are 20 T cell receptor beta chains from one sample, sequenced in a study of CD8 T cells in Susac syndrome. cDNA came from around 0.5 to 1 ug RNA primed by random hexamers. TCRdb re-derived calls from the immunoSEQ multiplex PCR reads in MiXCR, one entry per CDR3 protein. The table includes 150,000 to 200,000 distinct CDR3 sequences, about 93% detected once. The sequencing sample was made of CD4+ T cells from PBMCs. Every receptor here comes from a human donor with multiple sclerosis.

This clonotype was counted only a few times. CDR3 residues: CSARSQANTEAFF. CDR3 coding DNA: TGCAGTGCTAGATCACAGGCTAACACTGAAGCTTTCTTT. This sequence joins TRBV20-1 and TRBJ1-1; possible D gene TRBD1, 5 bases. From germline, CDR1 is DFQATT and CDR2 SNEGSKA (reference sequence). The CDR3 is 13 amino acids. The ends were cut back, 2 bases at V and 2 bases at J, with 9 bases in the middle.

The table lists this clonotype with a count of one. The chain recombines TRBV18 with TRBJ1-3, with TRBD1 matching 9 bases. This CDR3 region has 16 residues. With 3 bases clipped from V and 0 bases from J, the junction kept 3 bases outside the gene matches. Germline V gives CDR1 KGHSH, CDR2 LQKENI. CDR3 region: CASSPYRGPSGNTIYF. The CDR3 DNA reads as TGTGCCAGCTCACCGTACAGGGGGCCCTCTGGAAACACCATATATTTT. Looking up the rest from reference TRBV18 and TRBJ1-3 gives the full variable domain: NAGVMQNPRHLVRRRGQEARLRCSPMKGHSHVYWYRQLPEEGLKFMVYLQKENIIDESGMPKERFSAEFPKEGPSILRIQQVVRGDSAAYFCASSPYRGPSGNTIYFGEGSWLTVV.

The genes are TRBV6-2 or TRBV6-3 and TRBJ2-6; D remains unclear. V gave up 5 bases and J gave up 1 base, with 9 bases separating them. The CDR3 runs to 15 residues. Germline V gene lookup returns CDR1 MNHEY and CDR2 SVGEGT. The CDR3 DNA sequence: TGTGCCAGCAGTCAGCCTAGGTCTGGGGCCAACGTCCTGACTTTC. As protein: CASSQPRSGANVLTF.

This rearrangement joins TRBV5-1 to TRBJ1-4, with D uncertain. Germline CDR1 SGHRS, CDR2 YFSETQ. Trimming removed 0 bases at V and 5 bases at J, with 14 bases between. The CDR3 is 16 residues long. The CDR3 DNA sequence: TGCGCCAGCAGCTTGGAGTACGGCAGTGGGAATGAAAAACTGTTTTTT. Its translation: CASSLEYGSGNEKLFF. The whole variable domain, filled in from reference TRBV5-1 and TRBJ1-4, reads KAGVTQTPRYLIKTRGQQVTLSCSPISGHRSVSWYQQTPGQGLQFLFEYFSETQRNKGNFPGRFSGRQFSNSRSEMNVSTLELGDSALYLCASSLEYGSGNEKLFFGSGTQLSVL.

The chain links TRBV9 to TRBJ2-2, with D possibly matching TRBD1 (7 bases). Germline loops: CDR1 SGDLS, CDR2 YYNGEE. Trimming removed 3 bases at V and 3 bases at J, with 15 bases between. This CDR3 is 16 amino acids long. CDR3 protein: CASSGGTAVHTGELFF. CDR3 in DNA: TGTGCCAGCAGCGGCGGGACAGCGGTCCACACCGGGGAGCTGTTTTTT.

The chain is built from TRBV7-9 and TRBJ1-1, with TRBD1 identical over 7 bases. The CDR3 is made up of 14 amino acids. Germline V gene lookup returns CDR1 SEHNR and CDR2 FQNEAQ (reference sequence). V lost 5 bases and J lost 1; bases outside the gene matches: 4. This CDR3 reads CASSRQGQNTEAFF. CDR3 bases: TGTGCCAGCAGCCGACAGGGTCAGAACACTGAAGCTTTCTTT.

The chain is built from TRBV7-2 and TRBJ1-1; D uncertain. The V end was cut by 3 bases, the J end by 0 bases, with 8 bases between. Germline CDR1 reads SGHTA; CDR2 reads FQGNSA. This CDR3 region has 14 residues. The CDR3 DNA is TGTGCCAGCAGCTTGAGTGGGGTGAACACTGAAGCTTTCTTT. Protein: CASSLSGVNTEAFF.

The rearrangement uses TRBV4-1 and TRBJ2-7; D remains ambiguous. Germline loops: CDR1 MGHRA, CDR2 YSYEKL. Between the trimmed V and J ends, which lost 0 bases and 7 bases, there was a span of 16 bases. The CDR3 has 15 amino acids. CDR3 sequence: CASSQDSDSAREQYF. CDR3 nucleotide sequence: TGCGCCAGCAGCCAAGACTCTGACTCCGCAAGGGAGCAGTACTTC.

The V gene is TRBV5-1, the J gene TRBJ2-7, with 7 bases matching TRBD1. This CDR3 is 14 amino acids long. V lost 3 bases, J lost 1 base, and 4 bases stayed unmatched. CDR1 and CDR2 from the germline V gene are SGHRS and YFSETQ. The CDR3 DNA reads as TGCGCCAGCAGCTCCACGACAGGGTCCTACGAGCAGTACTTC. Translating gives CASSSTTGSYEQYF.

This clonotype appeared a few times. The V call is TRBV6-6, the J call TRBJ1-1, with 7 bases aligning to TRBD1. Per germline, CDR1 MNHNY and CDR2 SVGAGI (reference sequence). Trimming at V came to 6 bases and at J to 1 base, leaving 5 bases not matched to a gene. This CDR3 region has 14 residues. CDR3 DNA sequence: TGTGCCAGCAGGCGAGGGGGCGCGAACACTGAAGCTTTCTTT. Amino acids: CASRRGGANTEAFF.

The J gene is TRBJ2-2, the V gene TRBV19; perhaps TRBD1 as D (5 bases). Trimming stripped 7 bases from V and 11 bases from J, with 17 bases between. Germline CDR1 is LNHDA and CDR2 is SQIVND (reference sequence). This CDR3 has 13 amino acids. CDR3 sequence reads: CASTPLGARELFF. The CDR3 bases are TGTGCCAGTACCCCATTAGGGGCGAGAGAGCTGTTTTTT. Full variable domain (remainder filled in from reference TRBV19 and TRBJ2-2): DGGITQSPKYLFRKEGQNVTLSCEQNLNHDAMYWYRQDPGQGLRLIYYSQIVNDFQKGDIAEGYSVSREKKESFPLTVTSAQKNPTAFYLCASTPLGARELFFGEGSRLTVL.

This clonotype has just one count. This rearrangement joins TRBV2 to TRBJ2-1; the match to TRBD2 covers 10 bases. Germline V CDR1 and CDR2: SNHLY, FYNNEI. This CDR3 has 15 amino acids. The J segment lost 2 bases and the V segment lost 6 bases, leaving 4 bases of the junction unmatched. CDR3 loop: CASRGGTSAYNEQFF. CDR3 coding DNA: TGTGCCAGCAGGGGGGGGACTAGCGCCTACAATGAGCAGTTCTTC. Looking up the rest from reference TRBV2 and TRBJ2-1 gives the full variable domain: EPEVTQTPSHQVTQMGQEVILRCVPISNHLYFYWYRQILGQKVEFLVSFYNNEISEKSEIFDDQFSVERPDGSNFTLKIRSTKLEDSAMYFCASRGGTSAYNEQFFGPGTRLTVL.

The genes are TRBV7-6 and TRBJ1-3, with D perhaps matching TRBD1 (6 bases). Trimming left V 1 base short and J 4 bases short, with 11 bases between. The germline gives CDR1 SGHVS, CDR2 FNYEAQ. The CDR3 is 15 amino acids. CDR3 region: CASSLVGTIGNTIYF. The CDR3 region has the DNA TGTGCCAGCAGCTTAGTGGGGACAATCGGAAACACCATATATTTT.

J is TRBJ2-5 and V is TRBV4-1; 11 bases align to TRBD1. The CDR3 has 16 amino acids. Germline loops: CDR1 MGHRA, CDR2 YSYEKL. V shed 0 bases and J 6 bases; nucleotides not matched to a gene: 6. The CDR3: CASSQEGTGGWKTQYF. In DNA, the CDR3 is TGCGCCAGCAGCCAAGAAGGGACAGGGGGATGGAAGACCCAGTACTTC.

The chain has TRBV11-2 and TRBJ2-5; D gene ambiguous. CDR3 length: 14 residues. The germline V and J ends were trimmed by 6 bases and 1 base, with 12 bases remaining between them. Looked up from germline, CDR1 is SGHAT and CDR2 is FQNNGV. The chain's CDR3 is CASRPPGSQETQYF. The DNA of the CDR3 is TGTGCCAGCAGACCTCCCGGGTCCCAAGAGACCCAGTACTTC. Combining the CDR3 with reference TRBV11-2 and TRBJ2-5 gives the whole variable domain EAGVAQSPRYKIIEKRQSVAFWCNPISGHATLYWYQQILGQGPKLLIQFQNNGVVDDSQLPKDRFSAERLKGVDSTLKIQPAKLEDSAVYLCASRPPGSQETQYFGPGTRLLVL.

The chain has TRBV6-2 or TRBV6-3 and TRBJ2-6; D unresolved. V was shortened by 6 bases and J by 0 bases, with 15 bases between the two germline ends. CDR3 length: 17 amino acids. The germline gives CDR1 MNHEY, CDR2 SVGEGT. CDR3 protein: CASSTNLDGSGANVLTF. The CDR3 DNA is TGTGCCAGCAGCACGAACTTGGACGGCTCTGGGGCCAACGTCCTGACTTTC.

This clonotype showed up just once. The J gene is TRBJ2-4, the V gene TRBV7-9; 9 bases are shared with TRBD1. The germline V gene encodes CDR1 SEHNR and CDR2 FQNEAQ (reference sequence). Trimming cost V 4 bases and J 0 bases; bases outside gene matches: 4. The CDR3 extends over 16 amino acids. CDR3 DNA: TGTGCCAGCAGCTCGGGACAGGGCCTAGCCAAAAACATTCAGTACTTC. Translation gives CASSSGQGLAKNIQYF.

This chain connects TRBV4-2 to TRBJ2-7; 8 bases map to TRBD2. Trimming removed 0 bases from V and 1 base from J; junction bases left unmatched: 5. Germline CDR1 is LGHNA and CDR2 is YNFKEQ. The CDR3 runs 16 residues. CDR3 coding DNA: TGTGCCAGCAGCCAAGAGGTTATAGCGGGGTCCTACGAGCAGTACTTC. It encodes CASSQEVIAGSYEQYF.

V gene TRBV18 combines with J gene TRBJ1-2, with D possibly being TRBD1 (6 bases). The V end lost 0 bases, the J end lost 9 bases, and 14 bases lay between the germline ends. Germline V gene lookup returns CDR1 KGHSH and CDR2 LQKENI. The CDR3 is made up of 14 amino acids. The CDR3 region has the DNA TGTGCCAGCTCACCACCCACAGGGAGGAGTAGCTACACCTTC. Translating it yields CASSPPTGRSSYTF.

This chain links TRBV29-1 with TRBJ1-1; TRBD1 aligns across 10 bases. The CDR3 loop spans 14 amino acids. Losses at the gene ends were 6 bases for V and 4 bases for J; bases not matched to a gene: 8. Germline-derived CDR1 and CDR2 are SQVTM and ANQGSEA. The CDR3 loop reads CSVRPGQGTTEAFF. The CDR3, as DNA: TGCAGCGTCAGACCGGGACAGGGGACCACTGAAGCTTTCTTT.